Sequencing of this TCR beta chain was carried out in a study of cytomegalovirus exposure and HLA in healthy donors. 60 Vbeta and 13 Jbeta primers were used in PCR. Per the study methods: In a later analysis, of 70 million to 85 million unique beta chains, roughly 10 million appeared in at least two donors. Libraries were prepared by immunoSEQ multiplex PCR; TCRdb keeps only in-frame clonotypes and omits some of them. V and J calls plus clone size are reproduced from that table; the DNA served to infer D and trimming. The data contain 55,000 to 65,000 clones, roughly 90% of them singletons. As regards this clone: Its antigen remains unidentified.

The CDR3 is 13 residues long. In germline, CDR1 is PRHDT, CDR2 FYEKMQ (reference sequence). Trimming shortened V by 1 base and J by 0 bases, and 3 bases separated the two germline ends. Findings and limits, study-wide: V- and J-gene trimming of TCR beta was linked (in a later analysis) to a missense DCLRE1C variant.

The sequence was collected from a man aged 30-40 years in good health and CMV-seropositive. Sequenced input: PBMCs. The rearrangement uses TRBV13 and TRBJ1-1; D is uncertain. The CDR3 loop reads CASSLAVNTEAFF. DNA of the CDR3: TGTGCCAGCAGCTTAGCCGTGAACACTGAAGCTTTCTTT. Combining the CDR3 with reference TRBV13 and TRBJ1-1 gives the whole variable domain AAGVIQSPRHLIKEKRETATLKCYPIPRHDTVYWYQQGPGQDPQFLISFYEKMQSDKGSIPDRFSAQQFSDYHSELNMSSLELGDSALYFCASSLAVNTEAFFGQGTRLTVV.